This TCR beta chain was captured in a study of blood T cell repertoires in COVID-19. For the study at large: Sources were T cells, B-cell-depleted T cells, or PBMCs; the material itself was cDNA or gDNA.

This table comes from immunoSEQ multiplex PCR, and its TCRdb copy is limited to in-frame clones, with some not included. Seen here are 35,000 to 45,000 clones, about 82% observed once, and the top ten hold around 14%. There are 19 residues in the CDR3. The V gene lost 1 base and the J gene lost 0 bases, with 16 bases spanning the gap. Germline V CDR1 and CDR2: LGHNA, YSLEER. The sequenced sample consisted of peripheral blood. This sequence joins TRBV4-3 and TRBJ2-6; a possible D gene is TRBD1 (5 bases). The receptor's source is a human donor in a cohort sampled during active COVID-19. CDR3 bases: TGCGCCAGCAGCCAAGGGGGCCTGCAGGGCCACTCTGGGGCCAACGTCCTGACTTTC. This codes for CASSQGGLQGHSGANVLTF.